These 8 T cell receptor beta chains share one sample of origin, sequenced in a study of T cells after yellow fever vaccination. TCRdb itself ran the 5' RACE reads through MiXCR, one entry per CDR3 protein. The sample carries 250,000 or so distinct CDR3 sequences, roughly 4% recorded once. The material was PBMCs, obtained 15 days after the yellow fever booster vaccination. These TCRs come from a young man who received the YFV17D yellow fever vaccine.

This clonotype has a count of ten or more. V usage is TRBV4-1 and J usage is TRBJ2-1, with D perhaps matching TRBD1 or TRBD2 (6 bases each). Germline CDR1 reads MGHRA; CDR2 reads YSYEKL. V was trimmed by 4 bases and J by 7 bases, leaving 14 bases between them. This CDR3 comprises 14 residues. CDR3 residues: CASSRQGGYNEQFF. The CDR3 DNA sequence: TGCGCCAGCAGCCGCCAAGGGGGGTATAATGAGCAGTTCTTC.

The chain couples TRBV20-1 to TRBJ1-1, with D possibly matching TRBD1 (6 bases). V lost 8 bases to trimming and J lost 4 bases, with 20 bases between them. The CDR3 totals 14 residues. CDR1 is DFQATT, CDR2 SNEGSKA, per germline (reference sequence). In DNA form, the CDR3 reads TGCAGTCATACCCCGGTGGGGGCGGGCACTGAAGCTTTCTTT. Translating it yields CSHTPVGAGTEAFF.

This clonotype showed up many times. J is TRBJ1-5 and V is TRBV20-1; TRBD1 matches 10 bases. CDR1 is DFQATT and CDR2 is SNEGSKA in the germline V gene (reference sequence). The trim removed 5 bases at V and 7 bases at J, leaving 8 bases unmatched. The CDR3 sequence is 14 residues long. CDR3 region: CSAARTGGEQPQHF. The CDR3 DNA follows: TGCAGTGCTGCCAGGACAGGGGGGGAACAGCCCCAGCATTTT.

This clonotype was recorded at least ten times. V is TRBV10-3 and J is TRBJ1-1, with 8 bases aligning to TRBD1. This CDR3 region has 13 residues. V lost 7 bases and J lost 12; bases outside the gene matches: 13. CDR1 and CDR2 (germline): ENHRY, SYGVKD. CDR3 sequence (DNA): TGTGCCATCACCTCGGACAGGGAAGGCAATTCTTTCTTT. Its protein is CAITSDREGNSFF.

The sample holds many counts of this clonotype. This chain links TRBV7-2 with TRBJ2-2; D may be TRBD1 (5 bases). V lost 5 bases and J lost 5, with 27 bases in between. The CDR3 extends over 19 amino acids. Germline V lookup: CDR1 SGHTA, CDR2 FQGNSA. The CDR3, as DNA: TGTGCCAGCAGCGGAGTAAGACAAGTCACAGGCCGTGGAACCGGGGAGCTGTTTTTT. It codes for CASSGVRQVTGRGTGELFF.

Only a few counts were recorded for this clonotype. The chain couples TRBV5-4 to TRBJ2-3; 11 bases are shared with TRBD2. From germline, CDR1 is SGHNT and CDR2 YYREEE (reference sequence). This CDR3 region has 18 residues. Trimming cost V 3 bases and J 2 bases; bases outside gene matches: 11. This CDR3 is CASSYDSSSGGNTDTQYF. The CDR3 DNA is TGTGCCAGCAGCTACGACTCGTCTAGCGGGGGGAACACAGATACGCAGTATTTT.

Ten or more counts support this clonotype. CDR3 coding DNA: TGTGCCAGCAGTTATTACGCGGGAATGAACACTGAAGCTTTCTTT. Protein product: CASSYYAGMNTEAFF. The J gene is TRBJ1-1, the V gene TRBV6-6, with no clear D. CDR1 is MNHNY and CDR2 is SVGAGI in the germline V gene (reference sequence). V lost 3 bases and J 0 bases, leaving 11 bases between the germline ends. This CDR3 contains 15 residues.

This clonotype has a count of ten or more. The junction does not match germline at one end; this may be a read error. The chain links TRBV7-6 to TRBJ2-3; 8 positions agree with TRBD2. Germline V gene sequence: CDR1 SGHVS, CDR2 FNYEAQ. The CDR3 contains 18 residues. CDR3 sequence reads: CASSLAPRAGGSTDTQYF. The CDR3 region has the DNA TGTGCCAGCAGCCTAGCCCCACGGGCGGGGGGTTCCACAGATACGCAGTATTTT.